In this sample, the clone carrying this T cell receptor beta chain turned up a few times. This entry belongs to a study of T-cell reconstitution after alpha-beta-depleted transplantation in children. The TCRbeta library was prepared with unique molecular identifiers. One entry per CDR3 protein results from TCRdb running MiXCR on the PCR reads. Altogether about 540,000 distinct CDR3 sequences are present, around 18% being singletons, with the ten largest covering approximately 3%. The CDR3 runs 15 residues. CDR1 is SGHRS, CDR2 YFSETQ, per germline. J gave up 1 base and V 4 bases, and 4 bases lay outside the gene matches.

The receptor was derived from a human donor who donated a stem cell graft to a child with acute lymphoblastic leukemia. J is TRBJ2-1 and V is TRBV5-1, with 8 bases aligning to TRBD2. Sequenced material: PBMCs from the stem cell graft donor, taken from the stem cell graft. The CDR3 sequence is CASSGLARSYNEQFF. CDR3 DNA: TGCGCCAGCAGCGGACTAGCTAGGTCCTACAATGAGCAGTTCTTC.